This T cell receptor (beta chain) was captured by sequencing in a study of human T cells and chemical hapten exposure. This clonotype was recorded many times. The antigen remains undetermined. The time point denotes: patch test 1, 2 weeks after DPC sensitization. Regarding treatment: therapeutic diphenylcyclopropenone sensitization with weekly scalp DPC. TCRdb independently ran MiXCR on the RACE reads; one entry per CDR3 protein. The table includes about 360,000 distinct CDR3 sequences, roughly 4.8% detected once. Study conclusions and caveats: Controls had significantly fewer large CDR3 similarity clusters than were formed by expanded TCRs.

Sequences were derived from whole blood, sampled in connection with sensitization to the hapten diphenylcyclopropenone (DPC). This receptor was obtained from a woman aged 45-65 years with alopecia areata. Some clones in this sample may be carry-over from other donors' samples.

In nucleotides, the CDR3 is TGTGCCAGCAGCTTACCCGACGGGGAGCTGTTTTTT. Translating it yields CASSLPDGELFF. The chain carries TRBV5-4 and TRBJ2-2; D gene uncertain. Trimming pared 2 bases from V and 7 bases from J, leaving 6 bases between. The CDR3 totals 12 residues. Germline V gene sequence: CDR1 SGHNT, CDR2 YYREEE (reference sequence).